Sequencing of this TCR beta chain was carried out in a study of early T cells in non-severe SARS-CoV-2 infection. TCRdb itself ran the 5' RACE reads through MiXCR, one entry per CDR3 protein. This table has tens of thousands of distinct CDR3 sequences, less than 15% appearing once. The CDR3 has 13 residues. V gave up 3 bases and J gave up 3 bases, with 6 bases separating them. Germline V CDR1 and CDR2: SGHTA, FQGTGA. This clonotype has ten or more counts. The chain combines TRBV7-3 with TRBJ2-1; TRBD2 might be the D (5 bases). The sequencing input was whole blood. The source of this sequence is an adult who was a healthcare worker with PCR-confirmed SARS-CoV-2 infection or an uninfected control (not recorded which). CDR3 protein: CASSFDYYNEQFF. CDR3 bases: TGTGCCAGCAGCTTCGACTACTACAATGAGCAGTTCTTC. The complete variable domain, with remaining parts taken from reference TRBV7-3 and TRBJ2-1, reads GAGVSQTPSNKVTEKGKYVELRCDPISGHTALYWYRQSLGQGPEFLIYFQGTGAADDSGLPNDRFFAVRPEGSVSTLKIQRTERGDSAVYLCASSFDYYNEQFFGPGTRLTVL.